This T cell receptor beta chain stems from a study of regulatory T cells in long-lasting Graves disease. This clonotype was seen at least ten times. What it binds is unknown. V was pared by 5 bases and J by 5 bases, with 18 bases between. Germline V gives CDR1 SGHAT, CDR2 FQNNGV. The CDR3 extends over 15 amino acids. Arm-PCR of CDR3 regions with iRepertoire HTBI primers generated TCR beta libraries. Each CDR3 protein is one row after TCRdb ran MiXCR on the multiplex PCR reads. The sample has roughly 500,000 distinct CDR3 sequences; 13% are singletons. Whole-study results and caveats: The TCR repertoire of persistent Graves' patients was less diverse than that of newly diagnosed ones.

This sample's time point: newly diagnosed GD, antithyroid drugs for less than 3 months. Isolated PBMC RNA provided the starting material for the TCR library. The guidelines of the American Thyroid Association were the basis for diagnosing Graves' disease. These data were also filed under a second study, of T cells in Graves' hyperthyroidism and ophthalmopathy.

The receptor was isolated from a man aged 25 to 40 with Graves disease. The gene calls are TRBV11-2 and TRBJ1-1; tentatively, D is TRBD1 (5 bases). The input for sequencing was peripheral blood mononuclear cells (PBMCs), taken at new diagnosis, from a patient treated with antithyroid drugs. DNA for the CDR3: TGTGCCAGCAGCCCTTACGGGGCTTTGTGGACTGAAGCTTTCTTT. As protein: CASSPYGALWTEAFF.